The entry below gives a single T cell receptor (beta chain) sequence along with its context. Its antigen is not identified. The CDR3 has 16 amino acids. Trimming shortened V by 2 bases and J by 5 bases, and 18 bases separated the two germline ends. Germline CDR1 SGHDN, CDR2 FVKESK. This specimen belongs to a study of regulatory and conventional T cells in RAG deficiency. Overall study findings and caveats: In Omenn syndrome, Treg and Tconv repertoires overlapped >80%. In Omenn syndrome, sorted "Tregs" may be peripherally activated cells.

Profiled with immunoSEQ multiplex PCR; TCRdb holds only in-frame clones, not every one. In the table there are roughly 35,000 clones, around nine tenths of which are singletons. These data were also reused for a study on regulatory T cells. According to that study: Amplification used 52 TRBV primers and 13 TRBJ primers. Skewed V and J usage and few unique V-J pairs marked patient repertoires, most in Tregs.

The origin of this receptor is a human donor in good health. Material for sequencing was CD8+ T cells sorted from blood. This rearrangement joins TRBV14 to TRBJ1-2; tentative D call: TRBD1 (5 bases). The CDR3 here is CASSQTTGTGPYGYTF. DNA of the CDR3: TGTGCCAGCAGCCAAACGACCGGGACGGGGCCGTATGGCTACACCTTC.